These 26 T cell receptor beta chains share one sample of origin, sequenced in a study of shared T cell receptors in the human thymus. Clones were sequenced by immunoSEQ multiplex PCR, and TCRdb holds only the in-frame ones, with some missing. The sample lists some 720,000 clones, approximately 87% seen once, with 0.01% in the top ten. These data are also associated with another study on human thymus T cells.

Material for sequencing was thymocytes. The receptors come from a boy under two years old with a congenital heart defect.

A few counts support this clone. V and J are TRBV30 and TRBJ1-1; no firm D call. The CDR3 sequence is 12 residues long. The ends were cut back, 1 base at V and 1 base at J, with 4 bases in the middle. The germline V gene encodes CDR1 GTSNPN and CDR2 SVGIG (reference sequence). Written as DNA, the CDR3 is TGTGCCTGGAGTGGGCAGAACACTGAAGCTTTCTTT. It translates to CAWSGQNTEAFF.

This rearrangement joins TRBV4-3 to TRBJ2-7; TRBD2 matches 11 bases. The CDR3 runs 16 residues. Losses at the gene ends were 4 bases for V and 7 bases for J; bases not matched to a gene: 12. Germline loops: CDR1 LGHNA, CDR2 YSLEER. CDR3 protein: CASSPWGTSGLGEQYF. The CDR3 DNA reads TGCGCCAGCAGCCCGTGGGGGACTAGCGGTTTAGGGGAGCAGTACTTC.

The gene calls are TRBV5-5 and TRBJ2-3, with a tentative D call TRBD1 (6 bases). Trimming shortened V by 4 bases and J by 0 bases, and 9 bases separated the two germline ends. The CDR3 covers 14 residues. Germline CDR1 is SGHKS and CDR2 is YYEKEE (reference sequence). CDR3: CASSVRGSTDTQYF. CDR3 DNA sequence: TGTGCCAGCAGCGTCAGGGGAAGCACAGATACGCAGTATTTT.

This clone was counted a single time. The chain links TRBV28 to TRBJ1-5, with 7 bases fitting TRBD1. The trim removed 3 bases at V and 5 bases at J, leaving 7 bases unmatched. In germline, CDR1 is MDHEN, CDR2 SYDVKM. The CDR3 is 15 amino acids. Here the CDR3 DNA reads TGTGCCAGCAGTTTTTTCACAGGGGCGGATCAGCCCCAGCATTTT. Amino acids: CASSFFTGADQPQHF.

This clone has only a few counts. Written as DNA, the CDR3 is TGTGCCAGCAGCCAAGGGCATGTCGAGCGGAGAAACACCGGGGAGCTGTTTTTT. The encoded protein is CASSQGHVERRNTGELFF. The rearrangement joins TRBV14 to TRBJ2-2, with D perhaps TRBD2 (5 bases). This CDR3 comprises 18 residues. Trimming cost V 1 base and J 2 bases, with 17 bases left between them. The germline V gene encodes CDR1 SGHDN and CDR2 FVKESK.

V is TRBV5-1 and J is TRBJ2-7, with D hard to call. The germline gives CDR1 SGHRS, CDR2 YFSETQ. V dropped 0 bases and J dropped 0 bases, with 10 bases sitting between them. This CDR3 is 15 amino acids long. The CDR3 coding sequence is TGCGCCAGCAGCTTGGGAACAGACCCCTCCTACGAGCAGTACTTC. It codes for CASSLGTDPSYEQYF.

V and J are TRBV7-2 and TRBJ2-2, with D maybe TRBD1 (6 bases). CDR3 length equals 14 residues. Germline assignment: CDR1 SGHTA and CDR2 FQGNSA. Trimming stripped 5 bases from V and 2 bases from J, with 9 bases between. The CDR3 DNA is TGTGCCAGCAGCGGGGACACCAACACCGGGGAGCTGTTTTTT. It codes for CASSGDTNTGELFF. Full variable domain (outside the CDR3, taken from reference TRBV7-2 and TRBJ2-2): GAGVSQSPSNKVTEKGKDVELRCDPISGHTALYWYRQSLGQGLEFLIYFQGNSAPDKSGLPSDRFSAERTGGSVSTLTIQRTQQEDSAVYLCASSGDTNTGELFFGEGSRLTVL.

V gene TRBV2 combines with J gene TRBJ2-1; tentative D call: TRBD2 (5 bases). The CDR3 spans 15 residues. V lost 5 bases and J 7 bases, leaving 18 bases between the germline ends. The germline gives CDR1 SNHLY, CDR2 FYNNEI. CDR3 in DNA: TGTGCCAGCAGTCGACTAACCGACGTGACAAATGAGCAGTTCTTC. It specifies CASSRLTDVTNEQFF. Filled out from reference TRBV2 and TRBJ2-1, the complete variable domain reads EPEVTQTPSHQVTQMGQEVILRCVPISNHLYFYWYRQILGQKVEFLVSFYNNEISEKSEIFDDQFSVERPDGSNFTLKIRSTKLEDSAMYFCASSRLTDVTNEQFFGPGTRLTVL.

This chain connects TRBV27 to TRBJ1-1; 12 bases align to TRBD1. The CDR3 is made up of 17 amino acids. The ends lost 4 bases at V and 2 bases at J; junction bases unmatched: 8. The V gene's germline CDR1 is MNHEY and CDR2 SMNVEV (reference sequence). CDR3: CASSYTGTGGYNTEAFF. The CDR3 nucleotides read TGTGCCAGCAGTTATACCGGGACAGGGGGCTATAACACTGAAGCTTTCTTT.

The chain uses TRBV28 and TRBJ1-1; the D gene is possibly TRBD1 (5 bases). CDR3 size: 14 residues. Trimming removed 4 bases at V and 1 base at J, with 10 bases between. Germline CDR1 is MDHEN and CDR2 is SYDVKM. CDR3 protein: CASSWAGQNTEAFF. CDR3 DNA sequence: TGTGCCAGCAGTTGGGCAGGGCAGAACACTGAAGCTTTCTTT.

A few counts support this clone. This chain links TRBV10-2 with TRBJ2-7, with D unresolved. The CDR3 consists of 13 residues. Trimming left V 10 bases short and J 7 bases short, with 20 bases between. Per the germline V gene, CDR1 is WSHSY and CDR2 is SAAADI. The CDR3, as DNA: TGCGCCACCCTCCGGATAAAGGCGAGGGAGCAGTACTTC. Protein: CATLRIKAREQYF.

This clone was seen once. The chain carries TRBV11-3 and TRBJ2-2, with 9 bases identical to TRBD1. V dropped 4 bases and J dropped 6; count of bases not matched to a gene: 12. There are 17 residues in the CDR3. From germline, CDR1 is SGHNT and CDR2 YENEEA. This chain's CDR3 is CASSSGPGTGLSGELFF. The CDR3 nucleotides are TGTGCCAGCAGCTCAGGACCTGGGACAGGGCTGTCCGGGGAGCTGTTTTTT.

The V call is TRBV4-3, the J call TRBJ1-4; D unclear. Germline assignment: CDR1 LGHNA and CDR2 YSLEER. With 0 bases removed from V and 2 bases from J, the gap between germline ends came to 19 bases. The CDR3 extends over 19 amino acids. The CDR3 region is CASSQDRGRGRVTNEKLFF. CDR3 bases: TGCGCCAGCAGCCAAGATCGGGGTAGAGGGAGGGTTACTAATGAAAAACTGTTTTTT.

The CDR3 is CASSSGTPEQFF. The CDR3 bases are TGCGCCAGCAGCTCGGGGACACCTGAGCAGTTCTTC. This chain joins TRBV5-1 and TRBJ2-1, with D perhaps matching TRBD1 (6 bases). CDR3 length: 12 amino acids. V lost 3 bases to trimming and J lost 9 bases, with 10 bases between them. Germline V gene sequence: CDR1 SGHRS, CDR2 YFSETQ. The complete variable domain, with remaining parts taken from reference TRBV5-1 and TRBJ2-1, reads KAGVTQTPRYLIKTRGQQVTLSCSPISGHRSVSWYQQTPGQGLQFLFEYFSETQRNKGNFPGRFSGRQFSNSRSEMNVSTLELGDSALYLCASSSGTPEQFFGPGTRLTVL.

V is TRBV5-6 and J is TRBJ2-5; 8 bases map to TRBD2. CDR1 is SGHDT, CDR2 YYEEEE, per germline. CDR3 size: 13 residues. J lost 11 bases, V lost 0 bases, and 6 bases had no gene match. The CDR3 here is CASSLGGLGPQYF. The CDR3 nucleotides are TGTGCCAGCAGCTTGGGGGGACTAGGTCCGCAGTACTTC.

This sequence joins TRBV7-6 and TRBJ2-1; TRBD2 agrees at 11 bases. Trimming cost V 5 bases and J 8 bases; bases outside gene matches: 11. This CDR3 contains 16 residues. Germline CDR1 reads SGHVS; CDR2 reads FNYEAQ. As DNA, the CDR3 is TGTGCCAGCAGCCCCCGAACTAGCGGGAGAGGCCATGAGCAGTTCTTC. This translates into CASSPRTSGRGHEQFF.

The chain couples TRBV7-8 to TRBJ1-2; 7 bases are a match to TRBD1. The germline V gene encodes CDR1 SGHVS and CDR2 FQNEAQ. This CDR3 contains 14 residues. The ends lost 3 bases at V and 4 bases at J; junction bases unmatched: 5. Here the CDR3 DNA reads TGTGCCAGCAGCTTCGGACAGGTCTTCTATGGCTACACCTTC. Protein: CASSFGQVFYGYTF.

The CDR3 spells CASSWKGPPYNEQFF. CDR3 nucleotide sequence: TGTGCCAGCAGCTGGAAGGGGCCCCCCTACAATGAGCAGTTCTTC. The chain employs TRBV5-8 and TRBJ2-1, with D possibly TRBD1 on 5 matching bases. CDR3 length: 15 residues. Looked up from germline, CDR1 is SGHTS and CDR2 is YDEGEE. V lost 3 bases to trimming and J lost 2 bases, with 12 bases between them.

The J gene is TRBJ2-5, the V gene TRBV5-1; 11 bases are a match to TRBD2. The J segment lost 4 bases and the V segment lost 2 bases, leaving 19 bases of the junction unmatched. This CDR3 comprises 20 residues. Germline V gene lookup returns CDR1 SGHRS and CDR2 YFSETQ. CDR3 region: CASSFPGDISSGRAGETQYF. CDR3 bases: TGCGCCAGCAGCTTCCCAGGGGACATCAGTAGCGGGAGGGCCGGAGAGACCCAGTACTTC. Drawing the rest from reference TRBV5-1 and TRBJ2-5, the complete variable domain is KAGVTQTPRYLIKTRGQQVTLSCSPISGHRSVSWYQQTPGQGLQFLFEYFSETQRNKGNFPGRFSGRQFSNSRSEMNVSTLELGDSALYLCASSFPGDISSGRAGETQYFGPGTRLLVL.

This clone was seen more than once but under ten times. The V call is TRBV27, the J call TRBJ2-7, with D possibly TRBD2 on 6 matching bases. Trimming took off 8 bases at V and 3 bases at J, with 17 bases between the two ends. There are 14 residues in the CDR3. Germline loops: CDR1 MNHEY, CDR2 SMNVEV (reference sequence). CDR3 nucleotides: TGTGCCAGCGCACCCTTGGGGGGATACTACGAGCAGTACTTC. Translation gives CASAPLGGYYEQYF.

The V call is TRBV7-6, the J call TRBJ2-7; the match to TRBD2 covers 15 bases. The CDR3 is made up of 19 amino acids. CDR1 and CDR2 from the germline V gene are SGHVS and FNYEAQ. The V segment lost 5 bases and the J segment 0 bases; nucleotides outside the gene matches: 11. The CDR3 nucleotides read TGTGCCAGCAGCGGCCACAGCCCGGGACTAGCGGGAGGCTCCTACGAGCAGTACTTC. It specifies CASSGHSPGLAGGSYEQYF.

The chain uses TRBV11-3 and TRBJ2-7, with 8 bases lining up with TRBD2. V lost 4 bases, J lost 3 bases, and 14 bases stayed unmatched. Per the germline V gene, CDR1 is SGHNT and CDR2 is YENEEA. The CDR3 runs 17 residues. CDR3 sequence (DNA): TGTGCCAGCAGCTCTCCGGGGCAAGCGGGGGACCTCTACGAGCAGTACTTC. It is translated as CASSSPGQAGDLYEQYF.

V is TRBV29-1 and J is TRBJ2-5, with 11 bases aligning to TRBD2. With 5 bases clipped from V and 4 bases from J, the junction kept 6 bases outside the gene matches. Germline-derived CDR1 and CDR2 are SQVTM and ANQGSEA. The CDR3 sequence is 14 residues long. As DNA, the CDR3 is TGCAGCGTTCCTGGACTAGCGGGCGGAGAGACCCAGTACTTC. It translates to CSVPGLAGGETQYF.

V gene TRBV4-3 combines with J gene TRBJ2-2, with TRBD2 matching 10 bases. V shed 3 bases, J shed 4 bases, and the junction held 8 bases outside the gene matches. Germline V gene sequence: CDR1 LGHNA, CDR2 YSLEER. The CDR3 covers 17 residues. Here the CDR3 DNA reads TGCGCCAGCAGCCAGGGTAGGACTAGCGGACGCACCGGGGAGCTGTTTTTT. It is translated as CASSQGRTSGRTGELFF.

The chain links TRBV7-9 to TRBJ2-3, with 9 bases identical to TRBD2. Germline V lookup: CDR1 SEHNR, CDR2 FQNEAQ (reference sequence). The CDR3 is 15 amino acids. V was pared by 5 bases and J by 4 bases, with 7 bases of the junction left unmatched. CDR3 sequence: CASSTGSGRSDTQYF. CDR3 bases: TGTGCCAGCAGCACAGGCAGCGGGAGGTCAGATACGCAGTATTTT.

The CDR3 DNA sequence: TGTGCCAGCAGTGAAGGGCCTCCCCCAACTAATGAAAAACTGTTTTTT. Translated: CASSEGPPPTNEKLFF. The gene calls are TRBV6-1 and TRBJ1-4; D gene unclear. V lost 1 base to trimming and J lost 0 bases, with 9 bases between them. The CDR3 is 16 residues long. CDR1 MNHNS and CDR2 SASEGT come from the germline V gene.